These 15 T cell receptor beta chains originate from one sample sequenced in a study of cytomegalovirus exposure and HLA in healthy donors. The PCR employed 60 Vbeta primers together with 13 Jbeta primers. Measured with immunoSEQ multiplex PCR; TCRdb has only the in-frame clones, and not every one. The sample records over 35,000 clones, 60% to 70% being singletons. The sample taken for sequencing was PBMCs. The receptor set was obtained from a man in his forties in good health and CMV-seronegative.

This chain connects TRBV6-6 to TRBJ1-6, with D possibly matching TRBD1 (5 bases). The germline V and J ends were trimmed by 2 bases and 7 bases, with 9 bases remaining between them. CDR3 size: 14 residues. Germline V gene data show CDR1 as MNHNY and CDR2 as SVGAGI (reference sequence). The CDR3 nucleotides are TGTGCCAGCAGTTACGAGGAGGGGAATTCACCCCTCCACTTT. This translates into CASSYEEGNSPLHF.

This clone came up a few times. This chain uses TRBV7-9 with TRBJ1-1; D might be TRBD1 (6 bases). Germline CDR1 reads SEHNR; CDR2 reads FQNEAQ (reference sequence). The CDR3 runs to 15 residues. Trimming stripped 0 bases from V and 4 bases from J, with 12 bases between. In DNA form, the CDR3 reads TGTGCCAGCAGCTTAGCGCACGGGGGGCCCACTGAAGCTTTCTTT. Amino acids: CASSLAHGGPTEAFF.

The V gene is TRBV28, the J gene TRBJ1-5; D is unresolved. Germline assignment: CDR1 MDHEN and CDR2 SYDVKM. Between the trimmed V and J ends, which lost 4 bases and 0 bases, there was a span of 4 bases. The CDR3 is 13 amino acids. The chain's CDR3 is CASSSISNQPQHF. In DNA form, the CDR3 reads TGTGCCAGCAGTTCCATTAGCAATCAGCCCCAGCATTTT.

The chain employs TRBV5-1 and TRBJ2-5, with 11 nucleotides matching TRBD2. Germline V CDR1 and CDR2: SGHRS, YFSETQ. J gave up 1 base and V 5 bases, and 7 bases lay outside the gene matches. This CDR3 is built from 16 residues. The CDR3 loop reads CASSTQGTSGQETQYF. The CDR3 coding sequence is TGCGCCAGCAGTACGCAGGGGACTAGCGGCCAAGAGACCCAGTACTTC.

The chain is built from TRBV7-8 and TRBJ2-5; 9 bases are a match to TRBD2. Germline assignment: CDR1 SGHVS and CDR2 FQNEAQ. There are 15 residues in the CDR3. Trimming at V came to 5 bases and at J to 2 bases, leaving 6 bases not matched to a gene. CDR3 protein: CASSRQRGAQETQYF. DNA for the CDR3: TGTGCCAGCAGCCGCCAGCGGGGGGCTCAAGAGACCCAGTACTTC.

In this sample, this clone turned up a few times. The chain joins TRBV6-5 to TRBJ2-7; 9 nucleotides match TRBD1. The germline V gene has CDR1 MNHEY and CDR2 SVGAGI. V was pared by 7 bases and J by 2 bases, with 6 bases of the junction left unmatched. The CDR3 covers 14 residues. Here the CDR3 DNA reads TGTGCCAGCAAACACCGGGACAGGGCCTACGAGCAGTACTTC. Residues: CASKHRDRAYEQYF.

The chain is built from TRBV5-1 and TRBJ1-1; D ambiguous. The V end lost 3 bases, the J end lost 1 base, and 10 bases lay between the germline ends. CDR3 length: 14 amino acids. Germline values: CDR1 SGHRS, CDR2 YFSETQ. The CDR3 DNA is TGCGCCAGCAGCTCCCTACCTGGGAACACTGAAGCTTTCTTT. Residues: CASSSLPGNTEAFF.

The chain has TRBV4-3 and TRBJ2-5; 7 bases are shared with TRBD2. CDR1 LGHNA and CDR2 YSLEER come from the germline V gene. V lost 1 base and J lost 3; bases outside the gene matches: 14. The CDR3 has 18 amino acids. In DNA form, the CDR3 reads TGCGCCAGCAGCCAAGGTCCCGGGGGAGGGTTCAAGGAAGAGACCCAGTACTTC. It translates to CASSQGPGGGFKEETQYF.

The V and J genes are TRBV30 and TRBJ2-7; D possibly corresponds to TRBD1 (6 bases). Germline V gives CDR1 GTSNPN, CDR2 SVGIG (reference sequence). Trimming took 0 bases from V and 6 from J, leaving 12 bases between them. The CDR3 is 13 amino acids. Here the CDR3 DNA reads TGTGCCTGGAGTGTAAAGGGGGAAGGCGAGCAGTACTTC. The encoded protein is CAWSVKGEGEQYF.

CDR3 amino acids: CASSPKPAGEYSNQPQHF. The CDR3 DNA sequence: TGTGCCAGCAGCCCAAAGCCCGCAGGGGAATATAGCAATCAGCCCCAGCATTTT. The V and J genes are TRBV7-8 and TRBJ1-5; the D gene is possibly TRBD1 (6 bases). V was trimmed by 5 bases and J by 0 bases, leaving 20 bases between them. Germline-derived CDR1 and CDR2 are SGHVS and FQNEAQ. This CDR3 is 18 amino acids long.

This rearrangement joins TRBV18 to TRBJ1-1; D is possibly TRBD1 (6 bases). In germline, CDR1 is KGHSH, CDR2 LQKENI. The ends were cut back, 3 bases at V and 5 bases at J, with 16 bases in the middle. The CDR3 is made up of 15 amino acids. For the CDR3, the DNA is TGTGCCAGCTCACCCGGGATGGGGGCTGAAACTGAAGCTTTCTTT. Protein sequence: CASSPGMGAETEAFF.

This clone was found a few times. This chain connects TRBV28 to TRBJ1-1; D is perhaps TRBD1 (6 bases). Germline V gives CDR1 MDHEN, CDR2 SYDVKM. V was pared by 4 bases and J by 6 bases, with 15 bases between. This CDR3 is 14 amino acids long. In DNA, the CDR3 is TGTGCCAGCAGTTCCGCCGACAGGTCCCCTGAAGCTTTCTTT. As protein: CASSSADRSPEAFF.

This clone was seen only a few times. V and J are TRBV6-5 and TRBJ1-1; D uncertain. Looked up from germline, CDR1 is MNHEY and CDR2 is SVGAGI. CDR3 size: 13 residues. Trimming removed 2 bases from V and 8 bases from J, with 12 bases in between. The CDR3 DNA is TGTGCCAGCAGTTACGAGCCGGGTGGAGAAGCTTTCTTT. It codes for CASSYEPGGEAFF.

This clone was picked up a small number of times. The chain uses TRBV30 and TRBJ1-1, with 8 bases identical to TRBD1. Germline loops: CDR1 GTSNPN, CDR2 SVGIG (reference sequence). The V and J ends lost 6 bases and 8 bases, in that order; junction bases with no gene match: 5. The CDR3 length is 11 residues. The CDR3 protein is CACLRDREAFF. The CDR3 nucleotides are TGTGCCTGTCTTAGGGACAGGGAAGCTTTCTTT.

This rearrangement joins TRBV7-2 to TRBJ2-5; 8 bases are shared with TRBD2. The ends lost 6 bases at V and 5 bases at J; junction bases unmatched: 5. The CDR3 is made up of 13 amino acids. From germline, CDR1 is SGHTA and CDR2 FQGNSA. The CDR3 region is CASSRTGGETQYF. In nucleotides, the CDR3 is TGTGCCAGCAGTCGTACGGGGGGGGAGACCCAGTACTTC.